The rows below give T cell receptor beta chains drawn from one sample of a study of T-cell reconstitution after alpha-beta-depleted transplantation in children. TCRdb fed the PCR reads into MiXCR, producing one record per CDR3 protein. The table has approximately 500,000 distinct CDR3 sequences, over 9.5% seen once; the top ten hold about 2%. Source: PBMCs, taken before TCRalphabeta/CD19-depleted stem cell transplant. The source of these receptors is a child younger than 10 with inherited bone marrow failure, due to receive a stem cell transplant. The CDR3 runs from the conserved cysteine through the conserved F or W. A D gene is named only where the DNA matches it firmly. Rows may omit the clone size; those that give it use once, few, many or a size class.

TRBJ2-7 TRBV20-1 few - TGCACTACTTTGGTGTCGCCTGGCTCCTACGAGCAGTACTTC CTTLVSPGSYEQYF
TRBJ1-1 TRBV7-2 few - TGTGCCAGCAGCTTACTCTTGGGTCACGGAGGCACTGAAGCTTTCTTT CASSLLLGHGGTEAFF
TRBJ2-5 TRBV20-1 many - TGCAGTGCTAGAGATCGCTCCAGGGGCCGTATCCAAGAGACCCAGTACTTC CSARDRSRGRIQETQYF
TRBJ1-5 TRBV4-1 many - TGCGCCAGCTCTGACGTGGACCGGGGGAATCAGCCCCAGCATTTT CASSDVDRGNQPQHF
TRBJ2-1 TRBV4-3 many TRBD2 TGCGCCAGCAGCCAAGAAGGACGCGGGAGCTCCTACAATGAGCAGTTCTTC CASSQEGRGSSYNEQFF
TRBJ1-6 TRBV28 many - TGTGCCAGCAGGCGGCAAGGGGATTCACCCCTCCACTTT CASRRQGDSPLHF
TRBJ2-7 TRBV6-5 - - TGTGCCAGCAGTTACTCCAGGGAAGACGAGCAGTACTTC CASSYSREDEQYF
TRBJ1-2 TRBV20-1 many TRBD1 TGCACCCCCGGACAGGGCTATGGCTACACCTTC CTPGQGYGYTF
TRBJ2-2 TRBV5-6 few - TGTGCCAGCAGCTTCGATTGGGACGCAGGGGAGCTGTTTTTT CASSFDWDAGELFF
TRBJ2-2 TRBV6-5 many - TGTGCCAGCAGTTACGAGGGGGCCGGGGAGCTGTTTTTT CASSYEGAGELFF
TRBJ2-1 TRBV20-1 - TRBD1 TGCAGTGCACCGACAGGGGGCTTCTCCTACAATGAGCAGTTCTTC CSAPTGGFSYNEQFF
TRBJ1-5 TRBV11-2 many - TGTGCCAGCAGCTTAGACACGGTTTATCAGCCCCAGCATTTT CASSLDTVYQPQHF
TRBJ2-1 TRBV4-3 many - TGCGCCAGCAGCCAAGTGTGGGCGGGCAATGAGCAGTTCTTC CASSQVWAGNEQFF
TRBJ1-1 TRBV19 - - TGTGCCAGTAGCCCGGGACGGTTGATGAACACTGAAGCTTTCTTT CASSPGRLMNTEAFF
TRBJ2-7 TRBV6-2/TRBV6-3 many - TGTGCCAGCAGCTCCGCCGCTGAAGAGCAGTACTTC CASSSAAEEQYF
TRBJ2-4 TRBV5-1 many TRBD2 TGCGCCAGCAGCTTCTCAGGGAGGGCTAGCGGACTAGCCAAAAACATTCAGTACTTC CASSFSGRASGLAKNIQYF
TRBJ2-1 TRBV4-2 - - TGTGCCAGCAGCCATAGCTCGGATGGGGGAGGCGAGTGGTATGAGCAGTTCTTC CASSHSSDGGGEWYEQFF
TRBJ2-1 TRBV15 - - TGTGCCACCAGCAGAGTCTCCCACCCGGTCAATGAGCAGTTCTTC CATSRVSHPVNEQFF
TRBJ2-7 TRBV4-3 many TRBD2 TGCGCCAGCAGCCAAGGTAGCGGGAGAGGCCTCGAGCAGTACTTC CASSQGSGRGLEQYF
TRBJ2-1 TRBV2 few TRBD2 TGTGCCAGCATGGGGATACCGAGGGGAAGCTTAGCGGGAAGTTCCTACAATGAGCAGTTCTTC CASMGIPRGSLAGSSYNEQFF
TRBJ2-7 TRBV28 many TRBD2 TGTGCCAGCAGTTTACCGGGCCCACTAGCGGCCACTAGCGAGCAGTACTTC CASSLPGPLAATSEQYF
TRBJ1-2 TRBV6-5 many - TGTGCCAGCAGTTACCCTCGAACTCATCCCTCCTATGGCTACACCTTC CASSYPRTHPSYGYTF
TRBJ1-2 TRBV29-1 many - TGCAGCGTTGAAGATCTCCGGGACGGAGACTATGGCTACACCTTC CSVEDLRDGDYGYTF
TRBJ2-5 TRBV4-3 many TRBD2 TGCGCCAGCAGCCAGAGATTCATAGCGGGAGAAGGAGAGACCCAGTACTTC CASSQRFIAGEGETQYF
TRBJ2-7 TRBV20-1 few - TGCAGTGCTTACCTCCCGGCGGACGGATACGGCCCCTACGAGCAGTACTTC CSAYLPADGYGPYEQYF
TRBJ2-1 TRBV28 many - TGTGCCTGTCGCGGGTACAATGAGCAGTTCTTC CACRGYNEQFF
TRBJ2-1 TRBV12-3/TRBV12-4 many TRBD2 TGTGCCAGCAGTTGGTCTAGCGGGAGGCCCAATGAGCAGTTCTTC CASSWSSGRPNEQFF
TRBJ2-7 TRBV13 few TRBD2 TGTGCCAGCAGCCCGGCGGGGGACTTAGCCTACGAGCAGTACTTC CASSPAGDLAYEQYF
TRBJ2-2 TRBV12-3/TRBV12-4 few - TGTGCCAGCAGTTTAGCGGGGACCCTCACCGGGGAGCTGTTTTTT CASSLAGTLTGELFF
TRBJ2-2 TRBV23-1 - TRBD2 TGCGCCAGCAGTCGTACCGGGACTAGCGGGAGAGGGGGCACCGGGGAGCTGTTTTTT CASSRTGTSGRGGTGELFF
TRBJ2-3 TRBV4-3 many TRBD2 TGCGCCAGCAGCCAATCGATCGGACTAGTTGGCATTCCAGATACGCAGTATTTT CASSQSIGLVGIPDTQYF
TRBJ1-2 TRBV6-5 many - TGTGCCAGCAGTTACTCGAAGGGCAGCTATTATGGCTACACCTTC CASSYSKGSYYGYTF
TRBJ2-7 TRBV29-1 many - TGCAGCGTCCAAAAGGGCGGAGCAGGGTACGAGCAGTACTTC CSVQKGGAGYEQYF
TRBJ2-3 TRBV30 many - TGTGCCTGGAACGGGGGCCAGGTGGACACAGATACGCAGTATTTT CAWNGGQVDTDTQYF
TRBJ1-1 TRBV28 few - TGTGCCAGCAGTCGGCCACCTGGGGATGGCACTGAAGCTTTCTTT CASSRPPGDGTEAFF
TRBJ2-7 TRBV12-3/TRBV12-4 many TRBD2 TGTGCCAGCAGTCCCGGGGGGGAACTTCCCTACGAGCAGTACTTC CASSPGGELPYEQYF
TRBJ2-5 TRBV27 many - TGTGCCAGCAGTTTATCGCCGGGGGCAGGGAAAGAGACCCAGTACTTC CASSLSPGAGKETQYF